This is a list of T cell receptor beta chains from one sample in a study of OX40 agonist ivuxolimab in advanced cancers. Clones were sequenced by immunoSEQ multiplex PCR, and TCRdb holds only the in-frame ones, with some missing. The sample carries roughly 89,000 clones, approximately 90% recorded once. The sample was CD4+ or CD8+ T cells sorted from blood, taken in a trial of the OX40 agonist ivuxolimab. Source of these receptors: an adult with an advanced solid tumor such as melanoma, head and neck, liver or kidney cancer. CDR3s include the opening cysteine and the closing phenylalanine or tryptophan. The order of the fields is J gene, D gene, V gene, CDR3 protein, CDR3 DNA. The D gene is left open where the match is weak.

J: TRBJ1-1
D: .
V: TRBV28
CDR3: CASSPRPGLSEAFF
DNA: TGTGCCAGCAGCCCAAGGCCCGGTTTATCGGAAGCTTTCTTT

J: TRBJ1-5
D: .
V: TRBV28
CDR3: CASSLTREDQPQHF
DNA: TGTGCCAGCAGTTTGACCAGGGAGGATCAGCCCCAGCATTTT

J: TRBJ1-1
D: .
V: TRBV6-5
CDR3: CASSSLVGTEAFF
DNA: TGTGCCAGCAGTTCCCTCGTCGGCACTGAAGCTTTCTTT

J: TRBJ1-1
D: TRBD1
V: TRBV5-1
CDR3: CASSRTGGSVTEAFF
DNA: TGCGCCAGCAGCCGCACAGGGGGAAGCGTAACTGAAGCTTTCTTT

J: TRBJ2-1
D: TRBD2
V: TRBV7-9
CDR3: CASSFFRDRGLAGEGEQFF
DNA: TGTGCCAGCAGCTTTTTCCGGGACAGGGGACTAGCGGGAGAGGGAGAGCAGTTCTTC

J: TRBJ1-2
D: .
V: TRBV19
CDR3: CASLGLRYGYTF
DNA: TGTGCCAGTCTGGGGCTTCGGTATGGCTACACCTTC

J: TRBJ1-4
D: .
V: TRBV28
CDR3: CASSSGRGAPPTNEKLFF
DNA: TGTGCCAGCAGTTCTGGGAGGGGCGCTCCCCCAACTAATGAAAAACTGTTTTTT

J: TRBJ2-5
D: TRBD1
V: TRBV7-9
CDR3: CASSLGTGTQETQYF
DNA: TGTGCCAGCAGCTTAGGGACAGGGACCCAAGAGACCCAGTACTTC

J: TRBJ2-7
D: .
V: TRBV4-1
CDR3: CASSKVSTAYSYEQYF
DNA: TGCGCCAGCAGCAAAGTTTCAACAGCCTATAGTTACGAGCAGTACTTC

J: TRBJ2-7
D: TRBD2
V: TRBV27
CDR3: CASSSLAGADEQYF
DNA: TGTGCCAGCTCCAGTTTAGCGGGGGCTGACGAGCAGTACTTC

J: TRBJ2-5
D: .
V: TRBV7-6
CDR3: CASSLVEEGETQYF
DNA: TGTGCCAGCAGCTTAGTTGAGGAAGGAGAGACCCAGTACTTC

J: TRBJ2-2
D: .
V: TRBV7-9
CDR3: CASSFFGLAKNANTGELFF
DNA: TGTGCCAGCAGCTTTTTCGGCCTAGCAAAGAACGCGAACACCGGGGAGCTGTTTTTT

J: TRBJ2-7
D: .
V: TRBV4-1
CDR3: CASSPPRGVDEQYF
DNA: TGCGCCAGCAGCCCCCCAAGGGGGGTCGACGAGCAGTACTTC